This TCR beta chain was found in a study of cytomegalovirus exposure and HLA in healthy donors. On the study more broadly: From about 180 million T cells, an earlier analysis saw 120 million or so unique TCR beta sequences.

The germline V gene has CDR1 SGHAT and CDR2 FQNNGV. Trimming removed 5 bases from V and 4 bases from J, with 13 bases in between. The CDR3 has 14 residues. A multiplex PCR was run with 60 Vbeta primers and 13 Jbeta primers. TCRdb keeps only in-frame clones here, not all; method: immunoSEQ multiplex PCR. The top ten hold 1.5% to 2% of the sample, which has about 120,000 clones, roughly four fifths seen once. This clonotype originated in a man aged 40-55 years in good health and CMV-seronegative. The sequenced sample was PBMCs. The rearrangement links TRBV11-2 to TRBJ2-3; D gene unclear. The CDR3 region is CASSPGSYPDTQYF. CDR3 nucleotide sequence: TGTGCCAGCAGCCCCGGGTCGTATCCAGATACGCAGTATTTT.